This T cell receptor beta chain was recovered during a study of blood T cells in healthy people across ages. Study results and caveats: Researchers judged that diversity estimates from one million T cells fell short of true values.

Germline V lookup: CDR1 SGHRS, CDR2 YFSETQ. The length of the CDR3 is 16 residues. Trimming took off 0 bases at V and 3 bases at J, with 16 bases between the two ends. No fewer than 5.5 micrograms of total RNA were isolated from every sample. Concerning this clonotype itself: Its target is unknown.

Sample-barcoded 5' priming and a J-beta primer mix drove a second PCR of roughly 7 to 11 cycles. A template-switch adaptor with 12 random nucleotides tagged each cDNA molecule. TCRdb reprocessed the 5' RACE reads via MiXCR and lists one record per CDR3 protein. The repertoire holds about 970,000 distinct CDR3 sequences, with 51% as singletons. The origin of this receptor is an older woman in good health. The genes are TRBV5-1 and TRBJ2-7, with D possibly TRBD2 on 5 matching bases. The specimen sequenced was blood. CDR3 amino acids: CASSLERSIYSYEQYF. CDR3 in DNA: TGCGCCAGCAGCTTGGAGCGGTCCATATATAGCTACGAGCAGTACTTC.